These 22 T cell receptor beta chains were all obtained from the same sample, sequenced in a study of blood T cell repertoires in COVID-19. Method: immunoSEQ multiplex PCR; TCRdb's copy keeps in-frame clones and lacks some. In the table there are 130,000 or so clones, around 85% of which are singletons. Sample: peripheral blood. These receptors came from a woman of 80 years or more with acute or convalescent COVID-19.

The rearrangement links TRBV6-2 or TRBV6-3 to TRBJ1-2; 8 bases agree with TRBD1. This CDR3 is built from 12 residues. In germline, CDR1 is MNHEY, CDR2 SVGEGT. V lost 4 bases to trimming and J lost 13 bases; unmatched junction nucleotides: 8. This CDR3 reads CASSFGQGLPTF. CDR3 bases: TGTGCCAGCAGTTTTGGACAGGGCTTACCCACCTTC.

This chain links TRBV27 with TRBJ2-1, with 8 bases matching TRBD1. This CDR3 has 17 amino acids. Trimming took 4 bases from V and 7 from J; bases not matched to a gene: 15. The germline CDR1 and CDR2 sequences are MNHEY and SMNVEV (reference sequence). The CDR3 loop is CASSSSWRTGTRNEQFF. DNA of the CDR3: TGTGCCAGCAGTTCCTCGTGGAGGACAGGGACCAGGAATGAGCAGTTCTTC.

The chain employs TRBV4-3 and TRBJ1-1, with 7 bases that match TRBD1. J gave up 3 bases and V 1 base, and 8 bases lay outside the gene matches. Per germline, CDR1 LGHNA and CDR2 YSLEER. The CDR3 is 16 amino acids. The CDR3 coding sequence is TGCGCCAGCAGCCAAGGTTCCAGGGGGGTTGACACTGAAGCTTTCTTT. This sequence encodes CASSQGSRGVDTEAFF.

This clone occurred once. The V call is TRBV6-2 or TRBV6-3, the J call TRBJ2-2; TRBD2 matches at 8 bases. The junction had 20 bases not matched to a gene; V was cut back by 7 bases and J by 4 bases. The CDR3 runs 19 residues. Germline CDR1 reads MNHEY; CDR2 reads SVGEGT. The CDR3 bases are TGTGCCAGCACCCCCTCGGGGGTAGCGGGGCCCGGGGGCACCGGGGAGCTGTTTTTT. Its protein is CASTPSGVAGPGGTGELFF.

This clone was seen a handful of times. The V gene is TRBV18, the J gene TRBJ1-5; D is unresolved. Germline loops: CDR1 KGHSH, CDR2 LQKENI. The CDR3 runs 13 residues. V was shortened by 8 bases and J by 0 bases, with 8 bases between the two germline ends. The DNA of the CDR3 is TGTGCCAGCCATGGAGGTAGCAATCAGCCCCAGCATTTT. Amino acid sequence: CASHGGSNQPQHF.

The chain links TRBV3-1 (or the pseudogene TRBV3-2) to TRBJ2-7; D unclear. The CDR3 consists of 13 residues. In germline, CDR1 is LGHDT, CDR2 YNNKEL (reference sequence). V was shortened by 4 bases and J by 8 bases, with 15 bases between the two germline ends. The chain's CDR3 is CASSPSGQAQQYF. The DNA of the CDR3 is TGTGCCAGCAGCCCCTCAGGCCAGGCCCAGCAGTACTTC.

This clone was recorded once. The gene calls are TRBV25-1 and TRBJ2-2; a possible D gene is TRBD1 (5 bases). Trimming took 1 base from V and 0 from J, leaving 12 bases between them. Germline V gives CDR1 MGHDK, CDR2 SYGVNS. This CDR3 has 17 residues. CDR3 protein: CASSESGYRSNTGELFF. The CDR3 nucleotides are TGTGCCAGCAGTGAATCAGGGTACAGATCGAACACCGGGGAGCTGTTTTTT.

For this clone: The junction departs from germline at one end; a sequencing error may be responsible. The J gene is TRBJ2-2, the V gene TRBV7-7, with a tentative D call TRBD1 (6 bases). Germline CDR1 reads SSHAT; CDR2 reads FNYEAQ (reference sequence). This CDR3 is built from 15 residues. CDR3 sequence: CASSPQGWGTGELFF. CDR3 sequence (DNA): TGTGCTAGCAGCCCCCAGGGGTGGGGCACCGGGGAGCTGTTTTTT.

The chain recombines TRBV4-3 with TRBJ2-3; tentatively, D is TRBD2 (7 bases). The V end lost 1 base, the J end lost 6 bases, and 14 bases lay between the germline ends. Germline V lookup: CDR1 LGHNA, CDR2 YSLEER. This CDR3 region has 15 residues. CDR3: CASSQGGGGIDTQYF. For the CDR3, the DNA is TGCGCCAGCAGCCAAGGGGGAGGGGGGATCGATACGCAGTATTTT.

The V gene is TRBV7-2, the J gene TRBJ2-1; D may be TRBD2 (5 bases). The CDR3 runs to 15 residues. Germline assignment: CDR1 SGHTA and CDR2 FQGNSA. V lost 6 bases and J lost 2, with 14 bases in between. CDR3 sequence reads: CASSSRGSAYNEQFF. CDR3 sequence (DNA): TGTGCCAGCAGTTCTAGAGGGTCAGCCTACAATGAGCAGTTCTTC. Supplemented by reference TRBV7-2 and TRBJ2-1, the full variable domain reads GAGVSQSPSNKVTEKGKDVELRCDPISGHTALYWYRQSLGQGLEFLIYFQGNSAPDKSGLPSDRFSAERTGGSVSTLTIQRTQQEDSAVYLCASSSRGSAYNEQFFGPGTRLTVL.

This clone was detected only a few times. The chain joins TRBV5-1 to TRBJ2-2, with D possibly matching TRBD2 (7 bases). This CDR3 region has 21 residues. CDR1 is SGHRS, CDR2 YFSETQ, per germline. Deletions cut 4 bases from V and 4 bases from J, with 32 bases between. The CDR3 DNA reads as TGCGCCAGCAGCAGCGGCCGGGGGCCTCTTGGCGGGAGAGAGGTCACCGGGGAGCTGTTTTTT. Protein product: CASSSGRGPLGGREVTGELFF.

V gene TRBV7-9 combines with J gene TRBJ2-1; 8 positions agree with TRBD2. CDR3 length: 16 amino acids. Losses at the gene ends were 2 bases for V and 4 bases for J; bases not matched to a gene: 7. Germline CDR1 and CDR2: SEHNR and FQNEAQ (reference sequence). The CDR3 is CASSLTGKRGYNEQFF. The CDR3 DNA sequence: TGTGCCAGCAGCTTAACTGGGAAGCGGGGGTACAATGAGCAGTTCTTC. The full variable domain, rest sourced from reference TRBV7-9 and TRBJ2-1, is DTGVSQNPRHKITKRGQNVTFRCDPISEHNRLYWYRQTLGQGPEFLTYFQNEAQLEKSRLLSDRFSAERPKGSFSTLEIQRTEQGDSAMYLCASSLTGKRGYNEQFFGPGTRLTVL.

The chain carries TRBV7-9 and TRBJ1-4, with D tentatively TRBD1 (6 bases). The germline gives CDR1 SEHNR, CDR2 FQNEAQ (reference sequence). Trimming shortened V by 2 bases and J by 4 bases, and 20 bases separated the two germline ends. This CDR3 is 18 amino acids long. CDR3 loop: CASSLNVMQGRLNEKLFF. DNA of the CDR3: TGTGCCAGCAGCTTAAATGTTATGCAGGGGCGACTTAATGAAAAACTGTTTTTT.

This clone was seen a few times. The chain joins TRBV7-2 to TRBJ2-1; 10 bases map to TRBD2. Germline CDR1 is SGHTA and CDR2 is FQGNSA. The ends lost 2 bases at V and 0 bases at J; junction bases unmatched: 4. The CDR3 loop spans 17 amino acids. The CDR3 sequence is CASSLLGLASSYNEQFF. The CDR3 bases are TGTGCCAGCAGCTTATTGGGACTAGCGAGCTCCTACAATGAGCAGTTCTTC.

The rearrangement links TRBV5-1 to TRBJ1-4, with no clear D. The CDR3 is 17 amino acids. CDR1 and CDR2 (germline): SGHRS, YFSETQ. V lost 3 bases and J 7 bases, leaving 22 bases between the germline ends. The CDR3 spells CASSSVVLGKESEKLFF. As DNA, the CDR3 is TGCGCCAGCAGCTCGGTGGTTTTAGGAAAGGAGAGTGAAAAACTGTTTTTT.

The genes are TRBV18 and TRBJ1-1, with D unclear. V was clipped by 5 bases and J by 4 bases, with 11 bases between them. This CDR3 comprises 13 residues. Germline V gene data show CDR1 as KGHSH and CDR2 as LQKENI. CDR3 protein: CASSTTQSTEAFF. The CDR3 nucleotides are TGTGCCAGCTCAACCACGCAGTCCACTGAAGCTTTCTTT.

A remark on this clone: The junction shows a germline mismatch at one end, possibly a read error. J is TRBJ2-3 and V is TRBV7-2, with TRBD2 matching over 9 bases. Germline CDR1 and CDR2: SGHTA and FQGNSA. The CDR3 has 15 amino acids. The DNA for the CDR3 is TGTGCCAGCAGCAATATTTTGTATGCGGGGGGGCCTAGGGATTTT. Its protein product is CASSNILYAGGPRDF.

This clone was seen a few times. J is TRBJ2-2 and V is TRBV5-5, with D perhaps TRBD2 (7 bases). V lost 4 bases, J lost 9 bases, and 13 bases lay in between. Germline CDR1 is SGHKS and CDR2 is YYEKEE (reference sequence). The length of the CDR3 is 13 residues. The CDR3 bases are TGTGCCAGCAGCCGGACGGGGGGCCGGGAGCTGTTTTTT. Its protein is CASSRTGGRELFF.

The J gene is TRBJ1-6, the V gene TRBV10-2; D gene uncertain. This CDR3 is 15 amino acids long. Trimming removed 3 bases from V and 4 bases from J, with 10 bases in between. The germline V gene has CDR1 WSHSY and CDR2 SAAADI. CDR3 nucleotide sequence: TGCGCCAGCAGTGATTACGACGGGTATAATTCACCCCTCCACTTT. Protein product: CASSDYDGYNSPLHF.

The chain carries TRBV18 and TRBJ1-6; 7 bases line up with TRBD1. The germline gives CDR1 KGHSH, CDR2 LQKENI. V lost 8 bases, J lost 7 bases, and 2 bases stayed unmatched. The CDR3 has 12 residues. The CDR3 sequence is CASAGQNSPLHF. The CDR3 bases are TGTGCCAGCGCGGGACAGAATTCACCCCTCCACTTT. Filled out from reference TRBV18 and TRBJ1-6, the complete variable domain reads NAGVMQNPRHLVRRRGQEARLRCSPMKGHSHVYWYRQLPEEGLKFMVYLQKENIIDESGMPKERFSAEFPKEGPSILRIQQVVRGDSAAYFCASAGQNSPLHFGNGTRLTVT.

This chain connects TRBV7-8 to TRBJ1-5; D ambiguous. Trimming left V 1 base short and J 3 bases short, with 10 bases between. The length of the CDR3 is 15 residues. The germline gives CDR1 SGHVS, CDR2 FQNEAQ. The CDR3 bases are TGTGCCAGCAGCTTAGTGGTGGCCCCCAATCAGCCCCAGCATTTT. Protein: CASSLVVAPNQPQHF. The full variable domain, in which reference TRBV7-8 and TRBJ1-5 provide the parts outside the CDR3, is GAGVSQSPRYKVAKRGQDVALRCDPISGHVSLFWYQQALGQGPEFLTYFQNEAQLDKSGLPSDRFFAERPEGSVSTLKIQRTQQEDSAVYLCASSLVVAPNQPQHFGDGTRLSIL.

V gene TRBV7-9 combines with J gene TRBJ1-1; D ambiguous. Germline values: CDR1 SEHNR, CDR2 FQNEAQ (reference sequence). The CDR3 totals 14 residues. V lost 4 bases and J lost 5, with 14 bases in between. The CDR3 DNA reads as TGTGCCAGCAGCTCACTACTGCTTGGGACTGAAGCTTTCTTT. Translating gives CASSSLLLGTEAFF.